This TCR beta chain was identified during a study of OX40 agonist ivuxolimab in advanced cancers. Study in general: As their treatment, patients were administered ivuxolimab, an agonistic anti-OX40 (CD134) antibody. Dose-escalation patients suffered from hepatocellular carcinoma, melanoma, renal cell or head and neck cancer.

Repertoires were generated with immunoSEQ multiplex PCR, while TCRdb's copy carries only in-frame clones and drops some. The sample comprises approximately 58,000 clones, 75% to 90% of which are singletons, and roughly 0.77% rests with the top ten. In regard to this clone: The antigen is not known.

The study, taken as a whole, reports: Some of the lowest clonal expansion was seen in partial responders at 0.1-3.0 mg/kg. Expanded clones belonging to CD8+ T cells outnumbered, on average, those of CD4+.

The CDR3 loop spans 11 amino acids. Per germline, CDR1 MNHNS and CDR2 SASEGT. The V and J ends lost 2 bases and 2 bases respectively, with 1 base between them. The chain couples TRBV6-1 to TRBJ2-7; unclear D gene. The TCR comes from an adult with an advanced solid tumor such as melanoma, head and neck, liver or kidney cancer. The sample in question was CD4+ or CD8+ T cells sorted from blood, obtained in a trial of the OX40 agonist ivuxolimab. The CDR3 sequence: CASSEPYEQYF. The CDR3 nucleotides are TGTGCCAGCAGTGAACCCTACGAGCAGTACTTC.